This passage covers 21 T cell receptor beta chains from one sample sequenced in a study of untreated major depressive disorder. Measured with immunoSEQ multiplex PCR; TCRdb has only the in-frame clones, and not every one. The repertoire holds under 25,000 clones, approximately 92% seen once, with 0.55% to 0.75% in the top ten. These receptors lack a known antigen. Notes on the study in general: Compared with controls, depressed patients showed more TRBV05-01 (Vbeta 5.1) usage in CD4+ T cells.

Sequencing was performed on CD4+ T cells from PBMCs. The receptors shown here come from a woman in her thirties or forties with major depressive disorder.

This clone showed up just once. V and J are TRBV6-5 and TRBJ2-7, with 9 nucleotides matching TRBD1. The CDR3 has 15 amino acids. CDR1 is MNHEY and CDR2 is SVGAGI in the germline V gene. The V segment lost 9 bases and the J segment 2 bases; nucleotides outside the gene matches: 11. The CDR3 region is CASSPGTGPTYEQYV. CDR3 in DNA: TGTGCCAGTTCACCCGGGACAGGGCCAACCTACGAGCAGTACGTC.

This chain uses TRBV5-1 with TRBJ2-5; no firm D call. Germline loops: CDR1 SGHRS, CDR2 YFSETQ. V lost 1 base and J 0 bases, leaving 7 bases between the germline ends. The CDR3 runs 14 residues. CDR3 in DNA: TGCGCCAGCAGCTTGTCGGCCTACCAAGAGACCCAGTACTTC. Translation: CASSLSAYQETQYF.

The CDR3 coding sequence is TGCGCCAGCAGGGACAGGGCGAGGGACGAGCAGTACTTC. It specifies CASRDRARDEQYF. The chain joins TRBV5-1 to TRBJ2-7; 8 nucleotides agree with TRBD1. From germline, CDR1 is SGHRS and CDR2 YFSETQ. The CDR3 spans 13 residues. With V trimmed by 5 bases and J by 5 bases, 6 bases remained unmatched.

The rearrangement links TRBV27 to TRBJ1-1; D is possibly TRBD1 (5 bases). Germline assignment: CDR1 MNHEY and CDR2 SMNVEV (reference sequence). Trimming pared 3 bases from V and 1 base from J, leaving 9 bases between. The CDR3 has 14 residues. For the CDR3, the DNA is TGTGCCAGCAGTTTCGCGGGGGGGAACACTGAAGCTTTCTTT. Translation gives CASSFAGGNTEAFF.

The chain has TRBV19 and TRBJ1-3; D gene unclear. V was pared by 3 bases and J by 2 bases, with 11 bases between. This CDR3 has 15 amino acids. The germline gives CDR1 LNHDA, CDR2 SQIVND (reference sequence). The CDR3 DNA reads TGTGCCAGTAGTATTAAGGGATCGGCTGGAAACACCATATATTTT. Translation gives CASSIKGSAGNTIYF.

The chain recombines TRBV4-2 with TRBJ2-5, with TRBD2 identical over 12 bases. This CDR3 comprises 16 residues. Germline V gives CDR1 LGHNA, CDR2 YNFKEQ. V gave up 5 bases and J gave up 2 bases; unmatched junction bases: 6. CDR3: CASSTLLAGGQETQYF. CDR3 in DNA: TGTGCCAGCAGCACCCTACTAGCGGGGGGACAAGAGACCCAGTACTTC.

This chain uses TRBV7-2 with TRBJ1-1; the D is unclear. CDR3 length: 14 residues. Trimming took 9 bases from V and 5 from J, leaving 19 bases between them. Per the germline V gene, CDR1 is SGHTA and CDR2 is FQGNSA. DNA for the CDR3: TGTGCCAGTAGTAGGAATTCCCTGGAGACTGAAGCTTTCTTT. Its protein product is CASSRNSLETEAFF. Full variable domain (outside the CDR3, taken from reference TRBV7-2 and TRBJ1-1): GAGVSQSPSNKVTEKGKDVELRCDPISGHTALYWYRQSLGQGLEFLIYFQGNSAPDKSGLPSDRFSAERTGGSVSTLTIQRTQQEDSAVYLCASSRNSLETEAFFGQGTRLTVV.

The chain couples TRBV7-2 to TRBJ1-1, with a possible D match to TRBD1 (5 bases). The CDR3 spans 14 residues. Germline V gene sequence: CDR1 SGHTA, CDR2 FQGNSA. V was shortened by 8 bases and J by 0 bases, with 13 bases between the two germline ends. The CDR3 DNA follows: TGTGCCAGCTCCAAGGGGACGGTGAACACTGAAGCTTTCTTT. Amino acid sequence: CASSKGTVNTEAFF.

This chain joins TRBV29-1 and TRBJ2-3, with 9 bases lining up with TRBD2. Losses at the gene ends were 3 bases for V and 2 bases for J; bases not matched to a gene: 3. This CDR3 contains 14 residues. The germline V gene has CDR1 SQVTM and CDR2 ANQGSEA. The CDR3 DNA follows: TGCAGCGTTGAGGCTAGCGGGAACACAGATACGCAGTATTTT. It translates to CSVEASGNTDTQYF.

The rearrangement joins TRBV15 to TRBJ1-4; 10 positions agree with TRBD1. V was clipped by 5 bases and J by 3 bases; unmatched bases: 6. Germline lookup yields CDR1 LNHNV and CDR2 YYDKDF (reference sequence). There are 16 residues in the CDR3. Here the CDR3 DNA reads TGTGCCACCAGCCCGGACAGGGGGAACGCTAATGAAAAACTGTTTTTT. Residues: CATSPDRGNANEKLFF.

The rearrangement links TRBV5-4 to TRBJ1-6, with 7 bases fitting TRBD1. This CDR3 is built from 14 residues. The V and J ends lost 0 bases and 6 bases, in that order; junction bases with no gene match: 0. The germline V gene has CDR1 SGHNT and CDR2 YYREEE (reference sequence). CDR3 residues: CASSLGQGNSPLHF. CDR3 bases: TGTGCCAGCAGCTTGGGACAGGGTAATTCACCCCTCCACTTT.

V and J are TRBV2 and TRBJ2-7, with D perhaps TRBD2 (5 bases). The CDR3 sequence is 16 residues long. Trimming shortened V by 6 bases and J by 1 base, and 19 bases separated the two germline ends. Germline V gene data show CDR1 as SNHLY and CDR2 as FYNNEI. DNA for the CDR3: TGTGCCAGCAGCCGAGAACTAGTCTATCATTCCTACGAGCAGTACGTC. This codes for CASSRELVYHSYEQYV.

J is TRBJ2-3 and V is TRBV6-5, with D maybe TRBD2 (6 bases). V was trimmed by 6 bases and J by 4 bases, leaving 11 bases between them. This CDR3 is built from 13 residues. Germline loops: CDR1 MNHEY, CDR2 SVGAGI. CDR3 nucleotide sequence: TGTGCCAGCAGCCCCAGGGAGGCAGATACGCAGTATTTT. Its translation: CASSPREADTQYF.

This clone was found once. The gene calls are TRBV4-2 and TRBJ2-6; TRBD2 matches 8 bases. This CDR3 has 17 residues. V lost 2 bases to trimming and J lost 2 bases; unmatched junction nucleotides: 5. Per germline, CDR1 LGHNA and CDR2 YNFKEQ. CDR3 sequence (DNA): TGTGCCAGCAGCCAAAGTGCGGGAGGCGCTGGGGCCAACGTCCTGACTTTC. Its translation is CASSQSAGGAGANVLTF.

CDR3 region: CASRGQGDSPLHF. CDR3 sequence (DNA): TGTGCCAGCAGGGGACAGGGTGATTCACCCCTCCACTTT. V and J are TRBV7-9 and TRBJ1-6, with 9 bases aligning to TRBD1. V shed 6 bases, J shed 8 bases, and the junction held 2 bases outside the gene matches. The germline CDR1 and CDR2 sequences are SEHNR and FQNEAQ (reference sequence). This CDR3 has 13 amino acids.

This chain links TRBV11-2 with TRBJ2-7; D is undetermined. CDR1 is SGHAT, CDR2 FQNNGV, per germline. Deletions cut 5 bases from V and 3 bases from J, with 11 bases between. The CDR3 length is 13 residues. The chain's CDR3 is CASSRTGNYEQYF. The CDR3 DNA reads TGTGCCAGCAGCCGTACGGGTAACTACGAGCAGTACTTC.

CDR3 loop: CASSLEATNYGYTF. The CDR3 coding sequence is TGTGCCAGCAGCTTGGAAGCGACCAACTATGGCTACACCTTC. The chain employs TRBV5-6 and TRBJ1-2; D is uncertain. The CDR3 loop spans 14 amino acids. Trimming pared 0 bases from V and 2 bases from J, leaving 8 bases between. Germline CDR1 and CDR2: SGHDT and YYEEEE. The full variable domain, rest sourced from reference TRBV5-6 and TRBJ1-2, is DAGVTQSPTHLIKTRGQQVTLRCSPKSGHDTVSWYQQALGQGPQFIFQYYEEEERQRGNFPDRFSGHQFPNYSSELNVNALLLGDSALYLCASSLEATNYGYTFGSGTRLTVV.

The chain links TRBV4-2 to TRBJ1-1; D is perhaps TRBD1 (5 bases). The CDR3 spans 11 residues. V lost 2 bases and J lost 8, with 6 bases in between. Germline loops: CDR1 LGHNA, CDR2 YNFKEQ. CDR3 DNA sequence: TGTGCCAGCAGCCAATACAGGGAAGCTTTCTTT. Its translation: CASSQYREAFF.

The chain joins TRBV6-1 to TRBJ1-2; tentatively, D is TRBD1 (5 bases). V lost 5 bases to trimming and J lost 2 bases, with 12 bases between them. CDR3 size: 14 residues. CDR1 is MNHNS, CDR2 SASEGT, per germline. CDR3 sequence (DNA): TGTGCCAGCAGTTTCCAGGGATCGAACTATGGCTACACCTTC. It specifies CASSFQGSNYGYTF.

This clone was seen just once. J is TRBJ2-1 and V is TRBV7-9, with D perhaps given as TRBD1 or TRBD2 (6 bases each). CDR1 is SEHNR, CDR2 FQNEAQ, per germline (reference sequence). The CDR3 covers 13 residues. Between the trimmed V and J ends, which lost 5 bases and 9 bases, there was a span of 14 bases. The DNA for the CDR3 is TGTGCCAGCAGCATTAGCTCGGGGGCTGAGCAGTTCTTC. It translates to CASSISSGAEQFF. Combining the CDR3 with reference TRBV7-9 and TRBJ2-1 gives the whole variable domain DTGVSQNPRHKITKRGQNVTFRCDPISEHNRLYWYRQTLGQGPEFLTYFQNEAQLEKSRLLSDRFSAERPKGSFSTLEIQRTEQGDSAMYLCASSISSGAEQFFGPGTRLTVL.

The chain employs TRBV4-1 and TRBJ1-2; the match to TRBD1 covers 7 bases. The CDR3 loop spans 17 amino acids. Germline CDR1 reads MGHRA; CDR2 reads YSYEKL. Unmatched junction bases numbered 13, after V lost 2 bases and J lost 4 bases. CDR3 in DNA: TGCGCCAGCAGCCAATCCTTCCAACCAGGGGGAGGCTATGGCTACACCTTC. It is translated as CASSQSFQPGGGYGYTF.